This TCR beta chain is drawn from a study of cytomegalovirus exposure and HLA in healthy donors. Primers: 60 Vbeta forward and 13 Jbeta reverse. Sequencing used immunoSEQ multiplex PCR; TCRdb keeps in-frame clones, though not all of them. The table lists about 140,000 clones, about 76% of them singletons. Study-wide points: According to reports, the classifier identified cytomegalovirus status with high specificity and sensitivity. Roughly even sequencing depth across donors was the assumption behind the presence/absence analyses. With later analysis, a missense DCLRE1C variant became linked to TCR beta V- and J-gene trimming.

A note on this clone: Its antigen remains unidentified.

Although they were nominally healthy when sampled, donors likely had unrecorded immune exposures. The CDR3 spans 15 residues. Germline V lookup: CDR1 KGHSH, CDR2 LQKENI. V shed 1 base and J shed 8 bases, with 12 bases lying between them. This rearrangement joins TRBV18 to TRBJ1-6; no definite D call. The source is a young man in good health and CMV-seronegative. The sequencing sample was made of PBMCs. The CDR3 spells CASSPRRTEDSPLHF. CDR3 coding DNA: TGTGCCAGCTCACCACGCAGGACTGAGGATTCACCCCTCCACTTT.